The next 3 T cell receptor beta chains were all read from a single sample in a study of blood T cell repertoires in COVID-19. Clones were sequenced by immunoSEQ multiplex PCR, and TCRdb holds only the in-frame ones, with some missing. The sample yields about 240,000 clones, more than 75% seen once. The source material was peripheral blood. The receptor set was obtained from a man of 80 years or more with acute or convalescent COVID-19.

This clone has only one observation. This sequence joins TRBV6-5 and TRBJ1-2; tentatively, D is TRBD1 (6 bases). The germline CDR1 and CDR2 sequences are MNHEY and SVGAGI. V was cut by 5 bases and J by 4 bases, with 14 bases left in between. The CDR3 length is 14 residues. The CDR3 nucleotides are TGTGCCAGCAGTCCGGACAGTGTGCCCTATGGCTACACCTTC. Translation: CASSPDSVPYGYTF.

This clone was seen just once. V gene TRBV10-3 combines with J gene TRBJ1-1; the D is unclear. CDR3 size: 13 residues. Germline V gene data show CDR1 as ENHRY and CDR2 as SYGVKD. V lost 3 bases, J lost 4 bases, and 9 bases lay in between. CDR3 bases: TGTGCCATCAGTGACAGGAAGATCACTGAAGCTTTCTTT. Translated, it gives CAISDRKITEAFF.

The rearrangement links TRBV28 to TRBJ1-5, with 12 bases lining up with TRBD1. Germline CDR1 and CDR2: MDHEN and SYDVKM. Trimming took 5 bases from V and 2 from J; bases not matched to a gene: 10. CDR3 size: 18 residues. The CDR3 DNA is TGTGCCAGCAGTCCCGGGACAGGGGGCGTGAGTGGCAATCAGCCCCAGCATTTT. Amino acids: CASSPGTGGVSGNQPQHF.